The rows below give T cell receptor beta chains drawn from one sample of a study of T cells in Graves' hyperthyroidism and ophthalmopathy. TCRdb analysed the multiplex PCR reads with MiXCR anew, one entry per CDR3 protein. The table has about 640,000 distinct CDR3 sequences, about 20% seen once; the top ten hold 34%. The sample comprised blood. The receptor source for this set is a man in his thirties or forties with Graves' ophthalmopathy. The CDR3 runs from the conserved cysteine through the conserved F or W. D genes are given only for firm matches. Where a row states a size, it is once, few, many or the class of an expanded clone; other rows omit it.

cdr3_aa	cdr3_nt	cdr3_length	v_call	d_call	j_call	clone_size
CASRTTGSNTIYF	TGCGCCAGCAGGACGACAGGGTCAAACACCATATATTTT	13	TRBV4-1	TRBD1	TRBJ1-3	-
CASSTRDSGYEQYF	TGCGCCAGCAGCACCCGGGACTCAGGATACGAGCAGTACTTC	14	TRBV5-1	-	TRBJ2-7	-
CASSYSRNVSGELFF	TGTGCCAGCAGTTACTCGCGTAACGTATCCGGGGAGCTGTTTTTT	15	TRBV6-2/TRBV6-3	-	TRBJ2-2	few
CAWSWGAWNSPLHF	TGTGCCTGGAGTTGGGGGGCGTGGAATTCACCCCTCCACTTT	14	TRBV30	-	TRBJ1-6	many
CSVVDRGQDGYTF	TGCAGCGTCGTTGACAGGGGTCAAGATGGCTACACCTTC	13	TRBV29-1	TRBD1	TRBJ1-2	-
CSARLGTDSNQPQHF	TGCAGTGCTAGACTCGGGACAGATAGCAATCAGCCCCAGCATTTT	15	TRBV20-1	TRBD1	TRBJ1-5	-
CASSRGTGRIYEQYF	TGTGCCAGCAGCCGCGGGACAGGGAGGATCTACGAGCAGTACTTC	15	TRBV6-1	TRBD1	TRBJ2-7	few
CSARDWGSGINEQYF	TGCAGTGCTAGAGACTGGGGTAGCGGTATTAACGAGCAGTACTTC	15	TRBV20-1	-	TRBJ2-7	-
CSARDLWKEAGLGEQFF	TGCAGTGCTAGAGATCTCTGGAAGGAAGCGGGATTGGGTGAGCAGTTCTTC	17	TRBV20-1	TRBD2	TRBJ2-1	-
CASSQRTSGRGGELFF	TGTGCCAGCAGCCAAAGGACTAGCGGGAGGGGCGGGGAGCTGTTTTTT	16	TRBV4-2	TRBD2	TRBJ2-2	-
CASSSGRRGQETQYF	TGTGCCAGCAGCTCGGGGAGGAGGGGGCAAGAGACCCAGTACTTC	15	TRBV14	-	TRBJ2-5	few
CASSSGQGAFVYEQYF	TGCGCCAGCAGTTCAGGACAGGGGGCCTTTGTGTACGAGCAGTACTTC	16	TRBV5-1	TRBD1	TRBJ2-7	-
CSVGQAGGEQYF	TGCAGCGTGGGACAGGCGGGGGGCGAGCAGTACTTC	12	TRBV29-1	-	TRBJ2-7	-
CAATSGNTGELFF	TGTGCCGCCACTTCAGGGAACACCGGGGAGCTGTTTTTT	13	TRBV6-1	-	TRBJ2-2	few
CASSINTGDEQFF	TGTGCCAGCAGTATCAATACAGGGGATGAGCAGTTCTTC	13	TRBV6-1	TRBD1	TRBJ2-1	-
CASSSGYTGTQYF	TGTGCCAGCAGTTCAGGCTATACAGGGACCCAGTACTTC	13	TRBV27	-	TRBJ2-5	-
CASGSLAEQYF	TGTGCCAGCGGATCGCTGGCAGAGCAGTACTTC	11	TRBV6-1	-	TRBJ2-7	few
CAWKYLAGPEPPYEQYF	TGTGCCTGGAAGTATCTAGCGGGACCGGAACCGCCCTACGAGCAGTACTTC	17	TRBV30	TRBD2	TRBJ2-7	-
CASSFARRGGYEQYF	TGTGCCAGCAGTTTCGCGCGACGCGGGGGCTACGAGCAGTACTTC	15	TRBV27	TRBD2	TRBJ2-7	many
CASSSALADTDTQYF	TGTGCCAGCAGTTCTGCACTAGCGGACACAGATACGCAGTATTTT	15	TRBV27	TRBD2	TRBJ2-3	-
CASSEIGGANYEQYF	TGCGCCAGCAGTGAGATAGGGGGAGCGAATTACGAGCAGTACTTC	15	TRBV10-2	-	TRBJ2-7	many
CACPGSDRVGGQYF	TGTGCCTGCCCAGGGTCCGACAGGGTGGGAGGCCAGTACTTC	14	TRBV30	-	TRBJ2-5	-
CASSEAQVMNTEAFF	TGTGCCAGCAGTGAAGCGCAAGTTATGAACACTGAAGCTTTCTTT	15	TRBV6-1	-	TRBJ1-1	many
CASSPPEGASVLNEQFF	TGTGCCAGCAGTCCACCTGAAGGAGCTAGCGTTCTAAATGAGCAGTTCTTC	17	TRBV28	-	TRBJ2-1	many
CASSQDQALQYF	TGTGCCAGCAGCCAAGATCAGGCGCTCCAGTACTTC	12	TRBV3-1	-	TRBJ2-5	many
CASSLGGGVVTEAFF	TGCGCCAGCAGCTTGGGGGGGGGAGTGGTCACTGAAGCTTTCTTT	15	TRBV5-1	-	TRBJ1-1	-
CASSLSWQEAYEQYF	TGTGCCAGCAGTTTGAGTTGGCAGGAAGCCTACGAGCAGTACTTC	15	TRBV28	-	TRBJ2-7	-
CSARDLGGGARNTQYF	TGCAGTGCTAGAGATCTGGGAGGGGGCGCCAGGAATACGCAGTATTTT	16	TRBV20-1	-	TRBJ2-3	few
CSARVGQGSPYEQYF	TGCAGTGCTAGAGTAGGACAGGGGTCCCCCTACGAGCAGTACTTC	15	TRBV20-1	TRBD1	TRBJ2-7	once
CSASGLADYTDTQYF	TGCAGTGCTAGCGGGCTAGCGGATTACACAGATACGCAGTATTTT	15	TRBV20-1	TRBD2	TRBJ2-3	many
CASSEDWREIETQYF	TGTGCCAGCAGTGAAGATTGGAGGGAGATTGAGACCCAGTACTTC	15	TRBV25-1	-	TRBJ2-5	few
CASRAPNTEAFF	TGTGCCAGCAGGGCCCCGAACACTGAAGCTTTCTTT	12	TRBV28	-	TRBJ1-1	many
CTSSFSGNTGELFF	TGCACCAGCAGCTTTTCCGGGAACACCGGGGAGCTGTTTTTT	14	TRBV5-1	-	TRBJ2-2	few
CASSILPGTGSYNEQFF	TGTGCCAGCAGTATTCTACCCGGGACGGGCTCCTACAATGAGCAGTTCTTC	17	TRBV28	-	TRBJ2-1	many
CASSLGVTEQFF	TGTGCCAGCAGCTTAGGGGTAACTGAGCAGTTCTTC	12	TRBV13	-	TRBJ2-1	-
CASSYSTRTSGRLSYEQYF	TGTGCCAGCAGTTACTCAACCAGGACTAGCGGGAGACTATCCTACGAGCAGTACTTC	19	TRBV6-5	TRBD2	TRBJ2-7	-
CASSLQGDGYTF	TGTGCCAGCAGTTTACAGGGCGACGGCTACACCTTC	12	TRBV28	-	TRBJ1-2	many
CASSYSSILSGANVLTF	TGTGCCAGCAGTTACTCCAGCATCCTCTCTGGGGCCAACGTCCTGACTTTC	17	TRBV6-5	-	TRBJ2-6	-
CASSSLGQDEAFF	TGTGCCAGCAGTTCCTTAGGACAGGATGAAGCTTTCTTT	13	TRBV27	TRBD1	TRBJ1-1	many
CASRPGLAGGDQNIQYF	TGTGCCAGCAGACCGGGACTAGCGGGAGGGGACCAAAACATTCAGTACTTC	17	TRBV6-1	TRBD2	TRBJ2-4	-